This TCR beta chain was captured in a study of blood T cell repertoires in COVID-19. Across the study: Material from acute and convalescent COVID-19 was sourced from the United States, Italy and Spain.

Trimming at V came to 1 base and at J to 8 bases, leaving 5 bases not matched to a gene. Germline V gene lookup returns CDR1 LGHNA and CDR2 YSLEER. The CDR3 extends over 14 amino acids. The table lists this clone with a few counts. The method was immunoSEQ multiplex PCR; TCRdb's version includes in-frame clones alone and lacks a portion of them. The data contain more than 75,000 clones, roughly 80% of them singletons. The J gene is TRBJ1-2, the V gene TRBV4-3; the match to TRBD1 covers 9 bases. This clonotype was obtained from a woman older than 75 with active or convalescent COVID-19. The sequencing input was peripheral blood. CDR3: CASSQVRDRVGYTF. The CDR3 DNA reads TGCGCCAGCAGCCAAGTCCGGGACAGGGTGGGCTACACCTTC.